A single sample is the source of the 32 T cell receptor beta chains below, sequenced in a study of graft-versus-host responses after intestinal transplantation (TCRdb year 2021). The library was generated by the immunoSEQ multiplex PCR assay. Entries here come from immuneACCESS through TCRdb and include only in-frame sequences with V and J called. Some clones fail to appear in such tables; in the studies checked, an unresolved V gene covers under half of the shortfall, and the cause of the remainder is unknown. This sample gives some 100,000 clones in total; roughly 87% of them show up just once. Around 0.98% of the sample goes to the ten largest clones. Antigen specificity for these receptors is unknown. The intended sense of this specimen's time point label: cells obtained before transplantation from donor or recipient. The material sequenced was unstimulated CD4+ T cells sorted from spleen or lymph node cells, taken before transplant. The receptors come from a human donor who was the organ donor for an intestinal transplant.

The CDR3 is CAWSGWENTEAFF. The DNA of the CDR3 is TGTGCCTGGAGTGGATGGGAGAACACTGAAGCTTTCTTT. V is TRBV30 and J is TRBJ1-1; D is ambiguous. CDR3 length equals 13 residues. The germline V and J ends were trimmed by 1 base and 1 base, with 7 bases remaining between them. CDR1 and CDR2 (germline): GTSNPN, SVGIG (reference sequence).

The chain recombines TRBV19 with TRBJ1-5; the D gene is possibly TRBD1 (5 bases). The CDR3 is 16 residues long. V was cut by 3 bases and J by 3 bases, with 15 bases left in between. The germline V gene has CDR1 LNHDA and CDR2 SQIVND (reference sequence). The CDR3 region has the DNA TGTGCCAGTAGTATCAGCGGGACCCTGGCCAATCAGCCCCAGCATTTT. Translating gives CASSISGTLANQPQHF.

This chain uses TRBV13 with TRBJ2-2; D might be TRBD1 or TRBD2, each matching 6 bases. The CDR3 has 15 amino acids. Germline V lookup: CDR1 PRHDT, CDR2 FYEKMQ (reference sequence). V was pared by 3 bases and J by 4 bases, with 12 bases between. In DNA form, the CDR3 reads TGTGCCAGCAGCTTGTCCGGGGGCCTCACCGGGGAGCTGTTTTTT. This gives the protein CASSLSGGLTGELFF.

In DNA, the CDR3 is TGTGCCAGTACCGGGGGGGGTGAGCAGTTCTTC. Its protein product is CASTGGGEQFF. The chain uses TRBV19 and TRBJ2-1; 8 bases fit TRBD2. The CDR3 is 11 residues long. Germline V gene sequence: CDR1 LNHDA, CDR2 SQIVND (reference sequence). V lost 7 bases and J lost 9; bases outside the gene matches: 2.

V usage is TRBV5-5 and J usage is TRBJ1-1; TRBD1 matches 7 bases. This CDR3 spans 14 amino acids. The V gene's germline CDR1 is SGHKS and CDR2 YYEKEE (reference sequence). Germline trimming cut 1 base from V and 4 bases from J; bases unmatched to any gene: 4. CDR3 coding DNA: TGTGCCAGCAGCTTGTTACAGGGGACCACTGAAGCTTTCTTT. Amino acids: CASSLLQGTTEAFF.

The chain links TRBV4-2 to TRBJ2-5, with D unclear. This CDR3 contains 13 residues. From germline, CDR1 is LGHNA and CDR2 YNFKEQ. V dropped 2 bases and J dropped 0 bases, with 4 bases sitting between them. As DNA, the CDR3 is TGTGCCAGCAGCCAACCCGACCAAGAGACCCAGTACTTC. Residues: CASSQPDQETQYF.

This clone was detected once. The J gene is TRBJ2-3, the V gene TRBV6-5; 8 nucleotides agree with TRBD2. The CDR3 has 14 residues. Trimming cost V 6 bases and J 6 bases; bases outside gene matches: 8. Germline loops: CDR1 MNHEY, CDR2 SVGAGI. CDR3 protein: CASRVAGPLDTQYF. In DNA form, the CDR3 reads TGTGCCAGCAGAGTAGCGGGGCCACTCGATACGCAGTATTTT.

The chain combines TRBV5-1 with TRBJ1-5; D unclear. Between the trimmed V and J ends, which lost 1 base and 4 bases, there was a span of 9 bases. The CDR3 extends over 14 amino acids. CDR1 and CDR2 (germline): SGHRS, YFSETQ. The CDR3 sequence: CASSLISGNQPQHF. CDR3 nucleotide sequence: TGCGCCAGCAGCTTGATTTCGGGGAATCAGCCCCAGCATTTT.

V usage is TRBV5-4 and J usage is TRBJ1-1, with D possibly being TRBD1 (6 bases). V was cut by 4 bases and J by 4 bases, with 20 bases left in between. The CDR3 spans 16 residues. Germline V CDR1 and CDR2: SGHNT, YYREEE (reference sequence). CDR3 residues: CASSIDYRDRGTEAFF. CDR3 sequence (DNA): TGTGCCAGCAGCATTGACTACAGGGATAGGGGCACTGAAGCTTTCTTT.

The table lists this clone with a few counts. J is TRBJ2-7 and V is TRBV19; TRBD1 aligns across 7 bases. The CDR3 length is 13 residues. The trim removed 6 bases at V and 6 bases at J, leaving 8 bases unmatched. CDR1 is LNHDA, CDR2 SQIVND, per germline (reference sequence). The CDR3 protein is CASSLDRFSEQYF. The CDR3 DNA reads as TGTGCCAGTAGCCTGGACAGGTTTAGCGAGCAGTACTTC.

J is TRBJ2-7 and V is TRBV6-1; no firm D call. The CDR3 extends over 13 amino acids. The germline gives CDR1 MNHNS, CDR2 SASEGT. V was clipped by 6 bases and J by 2 bases, with 11 bases between them. CDR3 amino acids: CASRDERTYEQYF. The DNA of the CDR3 is TGTGCCAGCAGAGATGAACGGACCTACGAGCAGTACTTC.

The CDR3 loop is CASTEGQGAFYEQYF. CDR3 sequence (DNA): TGTGCCAGCACCGAGGGACAGGGGGCTTTCTACGAGCAGTACTTC. The J gene is TRBJ2-7, the V gene TRBV9, with 12 nucleotides matching TRBD1. Trimming removed 6 bases from V and 3 bases from J; junction bases left unmatched: 7. The germline V gene has CDR1 SGDLS and CDR2 YYNGEE. The CDR3 spans 15 residues.

This chain links TRBV6-5 with TRBJ1-6; TRBD1 matches at 8 bases. V lost 2 bases to trimming and J lost 9 bases; unmatched junction nucleotides: 6. Germline CDR1 MNHEY, CDR2 SVGAGI. The CDR3 is made up of 15 amino acids. CDR3 loop: CASSYLGQGSSPLHF. CDR3 in DNA: TGTGCCAGCAGTTACCTCGGACAGGGATCTTCACCCCTCCACTTT.

The chain couples TRBV27 to TRBJ2-7, with 10 bases identical to TRBD1. V was clipped by 4 bases and J by 3 bases; unmatched bases: 12. The CDR3 runs 17 residues. Germline CDR1 reads MNHEY; CDR2 reads SMNVEV (reference sequence). The chain's CDR3 is CASSSFQLGTGVYEQYF. Written as DNA, the CDR3 is TGTGCCAGCAGTTCATTTCAGCTAGGGACAGGGGTCTACGAGCAGTACTTC.

This clone was picked up one time. The chain joins TRBV2 to TRBJ2-2; unclear D gene. The germline CDR1 and CDR2 sequences are SNHLY and FYNNEI. The CDR3 spans 11 residues. Trimming shortened V by 2 bases and J by 8 bases, and 3 bases separated the two germline ends. CDR3 bases: TGTGCCAGCAGTGAATTGGGGGAGCTGTTTTTT. Translation gives CASSELGELFF.

The chain employs TRBV4-1 and TRBJ2-3; a weak D match, TRBD2 (6 bases). The germline V gene encodes CDR1 MGHRA and CDR2 YSYEKL. The CDR3 consists of 15 residues. Trimming shortened V by 0 bases and J by 2 bases, and 9 bases separated the two germline ends. For the CDR3, the DNA is TGCGCCAGCAGCCAAGATGCGGGGATCACAGATACGCAGTATTTT. It encodes CASSQDAGITDTQYF.

The chain carries TRBV30 and TRBJ2-7; the match to TRBD1 covers 7 bases. The J segment lost 4 bases and the V segment lost 2 bases, leaving 11 bases of the junction unmatched. The CDR3 runs to 15 residues. Germline V gene data show CDR1 as GTSNPN and CDR2 as SVGIG (reference sequence). Here the CDR3 reads CAWSPTGLEWYEQYF. In DNA form, the CDR3 reads TGTGCCTGGAGTCCGACAGGGCTAGAGTGGTACGAGCAGTACTTC.

V usage is TRBV6-5 and J usage is TRBJ1-6; a weak D match, TRBD1 (5 bases). Germline CDR1 MNHEY, CDR2 SVGAGI. CDR3 length equals 13 residues. Trimming removed 6 bases from V and 10 bases from J, with 13 bases in between. CDR3 DNA: TGTGCCAGCAGCGAGGGGTTTTACTCACCCCTCCACTTT. This encodes CASSEGFYSPLHF.

This rearrangement joins TRBV6-1 to TRBJ1-2; D might be TRBD1 (6 bases). The V and J ends lost 4 bases and 4 bases respectively, with 13 bases between them. Germline V gives CDR1 MNHNS, CDR2 SASEGT. The CDR3 is made up of 14 amino acids. The CDR3: CASSGVRTVYGYTF. The CDR3 DNA sequence: TGTGCCAGCAGTGGGGTTAGGACAGTCTATGGCTACACCTTC.

This clone was detected only once. The chain is built from TRBV4-2 and TRBJ1-5; tentatively, D is TRBD1 (6 bases). The V end was cut by 0 bases, the J end by 6 bases, with 15 bases between. The CDR3 is 16 residues long. Looked up from germline, CDR1 is LGHNA and CDR2 is YNFKEQ. CDR3 residues: CASSQDLLGGPQPQHF. The CDR3 DNA sequence: TGTGCCAGCAGCCAAGATCTCTTGGGGGGGCCTCAGCCCCAGCATTTT.

The gene calls are TRBV5-6 and TRBJ2-2; D not resolved. Germline V gene sequence: CDR1 SGHDT, CDR2 YYEEEE. This CDR3 region has 15 residues. Trimming stripped 0 bases from V and 4 bases from J, with 10 bases between. This chain's CDR3 is CASSLELAVTGELFF. CDR3 sequence (DNA): TGTGCCAGCAGCTTGGAGTTGGCGGTCACCGGGGAGCTGTTTTTT.

The CDR3 loop reads CASSFSTGYNSPLHF. The CDR3 bases are TGCGCCAGCAGCTTCTCCACAGGGTATAATTCACCCCTCCACTTT. The rearrangement links TRBV5-1 to TRBJ1-6; possibly TRBD1 for D (6 bases). The germline V gene has CDR1 SGHRS and CDR2 YFSETQ. V was trimmed by 2 bases and J by 4 bases, leaving 10 bases between them. CDR3 length: 15 residues.

This chain joins TRBV10-1 and TRBJ2-3; D is ambiguous. CDR3 size: 18 residues. Trimming took off 0 bases at V and 0 bases at J, with 16 bases between the two ends. Germline loops: CDR1 WNHNN, CDR2 SYGVQD (reference sequence). The CDR3 DNA sequence: TGCGCCAGCAGTGAGTCGACAAGGTTCCAGGCCAGCACAGATACGCAGTATTTT. It encodes CASSESTRFQASTDTQYF.

Points on this clone: Other nucleotide sequences from this sample produce the same CDR3. This chain connects TRBV18 to TRBJ2-5, with no clear D. CDR3 size: 11 residues. The V gene lost 1 base and the J gene lost 3 bases, with 0 bases spanning the gap. CDR1 KGHSH and CDR2 LQKENI come from the germline V gene. CDR3 protein: CASSPQETQYF. CDR3 DNA: TGTGCCAGCTCACCACAAGAGACCCAGTACTTC.

This rearrangement joins TRBV7-2 to TRBJ2-2; D is undetermined. CDR1 is SGHTA, CDR2 FQGNSA, per germline. V lost 3 bases, J lost 4 bases, and 9 bases lay in between. This CDR3 has 14 amino acids. CDR3 sequence: CASSFWLGTGELFF. In DNA form, the CDR3 reads TGTGCCAGCAGCTTTTGGCTGGGCACCGGGGAGCTGTTTTTT. Combining the CDR3 with reference TRBV7-2 and TRBJ2-2 gives the whole variable domain GAGVSQSPSNKVTEKGKDVELRCDPISGHTALYWYRQSLGQGLEFLIYFQGNSAPDKSGLPSDRFSAERTGGSVSTLTIQRTQQEDSAVYLCASSFWLGTGELFFGEGSRLTVL.

This chain connects TRBV18 to TRBJ1-4; D is uncertain. Trimming shortened V by 5 bases and J by 8 bases, and 18 bases separated the two germline ends. Germline-derived CDR1 and CDR2 are KGHSH and LQKENI. The CDR3 contains 15 residues. The CDR3 DNA reads as TGTGCCAGCTCAAATCTTATGGCCCCGGAGGAAAAACTGTTTTTT. Amino acids: CASSNLMAPEEKLFF.

The J gene is TRBJ2-1, the V gene TRBV10-3, with D tentatively TRBD1 (5 bases). Trimming removed 4 bases at V and 1 base at J, with 14 bases between. Looked up from germline, CDR1 is ENHRY and CDR2 is SYGVKD. This CDR3 region has 16 residues. CDR3 sequence: CAISGEGEISYNEQFF. The CDR3, as DNA: TGTGCCATCAGTGGGGAAGGGGAAATTTCCTACAATGAGCAGTTCTTC.

This chain uses TRBV28 with TRBJ1-5; D possibly corresponds to TRBD1 (6 bases). Germline V lookup: CDR1 MDHEN, CDR2 SYDVKM. The CDR3 is 16 amino acids. The germline V and J ends were trimmed by 6 bases and 0 bases, with 15 bases remaining between them. Here the CDR3 DNA reads TGTGCCAGCAGCCCCCGACAGGCTTTTAGCAATCAGCCCCAGCATTTT. It is translated as CASSPRQAFSNQPQHF.

As DNA, the CDR3 is TGCAGTGCTGGAAGGGGGCTAGGCTACACCTTC. This translates into CSAGRGLGYTF. The chain recombines TRBV20-1 with TRBJ1-2; 7 bases are a match to TRBD1. CDR3 size: 11 residues. CDR1 and CDR2 (germline): DFQATT, SNEGSKA (reference sequence). After removal of 5 bases from V and 8 bases from J, the junction contained 5 bases not matched to a gene.

The genes are TRBV15 and TRBJ2-7; no clear D. Germline V CDR1 and CDR2: LNHNV, YYDKDF (reference sequence). Trimming pared 0 bases from V and 3 bases from J, leaving 6 bases between. CDR3 length equals 13 residues. Here the CDR3 DNA reads TGTGCCACCAGCAGAGATGTTCACTACGAGCAGTACTTC. This gives the protein CATSRDVHYEQYF.

This chain connects TRBV5-1 to TRBJ2-7; TRBD2 matches at 9 bases. The CDR3 is 18 amino acids. Germline V gene data show CDR1 as SGHRS and CDR2 as YFSETQ. With V trimmed by 3 bases and J by 3 bases, 16 bases remained unmatched. The CDR3 region has the DNA TGCGCCAGCAGCTCACCGCCAGCCGGACTAGCGAGTTTCTACGAGCAGTACTTC. It encodes CASSSPPAGLASFYEQYF.

The chain couples TRBV5-1 to TRBJ2-3; no clear D. CDR1 is SGHRS, CDR2 YFSETQ, per germline. CDR3 size: 14 residues. Trimming stripped 4 bases from V and 2 bases from J, with 11 bases between. This CDR3 reads CASSPGQLTDTQYF. The CDR3, as DNA: TGCGCCAGCAGCCCCGGGCAGCTCACAGATACGCAGTATTTT.